A selection of T cell receptor beta chains follows, all from one sample in a study of radiation and T cells in renal cell carcinoma. The data were produced by immunoSEQ multiplex PCR, yet TCRdb's version contains in-frame clones alone and is incomplete. Found here are roughly 21,000 clones, over 50% of them singletons; the top ten hold roughly a fifth. Here the sequenced sample was tumor tissue, taken from a patient whose treatment was nephrectomy without radiotherapy. These receptors all come from a human donor with renal cell carcinoma. CDR3s include the opening cysteine and the closing phenylalanine or tryptophan. The D gene is left open where the match is weak. Rows may omit the clone size; those that give it use once, few, many or a size class.

abundance,d_gene,j_gene,v_gene,CDR3nt,CDR3aa
.,.,TRBJ2-7,TRBV6-6,TGTGCCACTACCCCGTTTCGGGGGGCCTCCTACGAGCAGTACTTC,CATTPFRGASYEQYF
few,TRBD1,TRBJ1-5,TRBV15,TGTGCCACCAGCAGAGAACAGGGGCCCAATCAGCCCCAGCATTTT,CATSREQGPNQPQHF
few,.,TRBJ1-2,TRBV7-2,TGTGCCAGCAGCTTCCGGACAGCATCTAACTATGGCTACACCTTC,CASSFRTASNYGYTF
many,TRBD2,TRBJ2-5,TRBV7-7,TGTGCCAGCAGCTTGCGGGGGTCCCAGGAGACCCAGTACTTC,CASSLRGSQETQYF
.,TRBD2,TRBJ2-7,TRBV6-1,TGTGCCAGTGGTTCCAGCGGGGGGCTTAATCTGTACTTC,CASGSSGGLNLYF
.,TRBD1,TRBJ2-3,TRBV12-5,TGTGCTAGTGGTTCCCTCGGACAGGGGGACGGCACAGATACGCAGTATTTT,CASGSLGQGDGTDTQYF
few,.,TRBJ1-5,TRBV2,TGTGCCAGCAAACAGGTCGGGCGCAATCAGCCCCAGCATTTT,CASKQVGRNQPQHF
.,TRBD2,TRBJ2-1,TRBV7-9,TGTGCCAGCAGCTTCGGGACTAGCGGGGATTCTGAGCAGTTCTTC,CASSFGTSGDSEQFF
.,.,TRBJ2-3,TRBV2,TGTGCCAGCAGTGGCGGGGTGACCACAGATACGCAGTATTTT,CASSGGVTTDTQYF
.,TRBD1,TRBJ1-2,TRBV14,TGTGCCAGCAGTCGGACAGGGGGCTATGGCTACACCTTC,CASSRTGGYGYTF
once,TRBD1,TRBJ1-5,TRBV6-5,TGTGCCATAAGGACAGGCTTCAATCAGCCCCAGCATTTT,CAIRTGFNQPQHF
few,.,TRBJ2-1,TRBV9,TGTGCCAGCAGCGTAGAGGACAGCTCCTACAATGAGCAGTTCTTC,CASSVEDSSYNEQFF
medium-sized,TRBD2,TRBJ2-7,TRBV19,TGTGCCAGTAGTCGTAGCGGGACCTACGAGCAGTACTTC,CASSRSGTYEQYF
.,TRBD1,TRBJ2-2,TRBV5-1,TGCGCCAGCAGATCGGGACAGGGGGGAGCCGGGGAGCTGTTTTTT,CASRSGQGGAGELFF
.,TRBD1,TRBJ2-5,TRBV5-5,TGTGCCAGCAGCCCGGGGACAGGGGTTACGGAGACCCAGTACTTC,CASSPGTGVTETQYF